The clone carrying this TCR beta chain was observed a few times. Isolated RNA was reverse transcribed in full, so expressed TCRB transcripts were sequenced. Here immunoSEQ multiplex PCR was the method, and the copy in TCRdb shows in-frame clones only, minus some. The sample consists of 110,000 to 150,000 clones, 9.7% of them appearing once. This record comes from a study of beta chain features in type 1 diabetes. Germline lookup yields CDR1 LGHNA and CDR2 YSLEER. The CDR3 contains 14 residues. Trimming pared 0 bases from V and 2 bases from J, leaving 5 bases between. CD4+ naive, central memory, regulatory and stem cell-like memory cells were sorted via CD45RO/CCR7/CD25/CD127/CD95/CD27.

V is TRBV4-3 and J is TRBJ2-4; D gene uncertain. What was sequenced was central memory CD4+ T cells from blood. The TCR originated in a woman aged 40 to 50 in good health. CDR3 nucleotide sequence: TGCGCCAGCAGCCAAGAACTCACCAAAAACATTCAGTACTTC. It codes for CASSQELTKNIQYF.